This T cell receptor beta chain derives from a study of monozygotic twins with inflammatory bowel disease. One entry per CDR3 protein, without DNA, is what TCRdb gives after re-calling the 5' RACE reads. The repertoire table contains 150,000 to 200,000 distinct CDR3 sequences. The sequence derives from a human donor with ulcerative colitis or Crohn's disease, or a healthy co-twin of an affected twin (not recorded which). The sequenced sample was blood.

The CDR3 sequence: CSARDEAPYNEQFF. V is TRBV20-1 and J is TRBJ2-1; without DNA, the TCRdb call of TRBD2 cannot be checked. Germline V gives CDR1 DFQATT, CDR2 SNEGSKA (reference sequence). The CDR3 spans 14 residues.